The T cell receptor beta chain under discussion was sequenced for a study of T-cell reconstitution after alpha-beta-depleted transplantation in children. Whole-study results and caveats: Recipient T cells and thymic progenitors that survived were the source of the high TCRbeta diversity seen at day 60 in some patients. At the one-year point after transplant, T-cell counts and TCRbeta diversity were found to come mostly from T cells that had been newly produced. About two months after transplant, alpha-beta T cells reportedly came from several hundred expanded graft clones.

Trimming stripped 3 bases from V and 4 bases from J, with 14 bases between. Per the germline V gene, CDR1 is SGDLS and CDR2 is YYNGEE. The CDR3 length is 14 residues. This clonotype was counted many times. What it binds is unknown. This sample's TCRbeta library carried unique molecular identifier barcodes. Each CDR3 protein gets one entry after TCRdb re-called the PCR reads with MiXCR. The table lists 550,000 to 600,000 distinct CDR3 sequences, roughly 23% of them singletons, with 14% in the top ten. The sequence came from a boy younger than two who had a stem cell transplant for acute myeloid leukemia, so the T cells may come from the graft donor. J is TRBJ2-7 and V is TRBV9; possible D gene TRBD2, 5 bases. Sequenced material: PBMCs, mostly from graft donor cells, taken 360 days after TCRalphabeta/CD19-depleted stem cell transplant. CDR3 in amino acids: CASSAEVTHYEQYF. DNA for the CDR3: TGTGCCAGCAGCGCGGAGGTCACTCATTACGAGCAGTACTTC.